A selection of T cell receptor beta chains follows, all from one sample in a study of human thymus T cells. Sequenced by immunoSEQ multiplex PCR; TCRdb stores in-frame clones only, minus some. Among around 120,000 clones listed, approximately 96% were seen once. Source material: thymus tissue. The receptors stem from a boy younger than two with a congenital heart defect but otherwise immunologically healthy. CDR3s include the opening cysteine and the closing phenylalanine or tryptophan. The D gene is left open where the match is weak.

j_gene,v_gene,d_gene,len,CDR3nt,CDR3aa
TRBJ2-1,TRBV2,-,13,TGTGCCAGCGCGCCAGCCCCTTGGAATGAGCAGTTCTTC,CASAPAPWNEQFF
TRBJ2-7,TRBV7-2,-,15,TGTGCCAGCAGCCCCAAGGCGGGGCACTCCTACGAGCAGTACTTC,CASSPKAGHSYEQYF
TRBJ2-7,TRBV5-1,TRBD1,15,TGCGCCAGCAGCCCGGGACAGGCCACTGTGGGCAAGCAGTACTTC,CASSPGQATVGKQYF
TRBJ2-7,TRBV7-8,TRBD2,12,TGTGCCAGCAGCCGCGGGAGTTACGAGCAGTACTTC,CASSRGSYEQYF
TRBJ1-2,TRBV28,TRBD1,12,TGTGCCGCCGGGGACAGTCGAGACGGCTACACCTTC,CAAGDSRDGYTF
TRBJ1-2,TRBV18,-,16,TGTGCCAGCTCACCCGGGTCCTCCCCCGGCACTGGTGGCTACACCTTC,CASSPGSSPGTGGYTF
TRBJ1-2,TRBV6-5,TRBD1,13,TGTGCCAGCAGCTTACAGGGGGCTTGGGGCTACACCTTC,CASSLQGAWGYTF
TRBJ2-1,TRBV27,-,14,TGTGCCAGCAGTTTCAGGCCCGACTACAATGAGCAGTTCTTC,CASSFRPDYNEQFF
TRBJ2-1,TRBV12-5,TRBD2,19,TGTGCTAGTGGTTTTAGGAGACTAGCGGGGGGCCCCTCCTACAATGAGCAGTTCTTC,CASGFRRLAGGPSYNEQFF
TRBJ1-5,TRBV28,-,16,TGTGCCAGCAGTTTCGGGCCAGGACGGAAGGATCAGCCCCAGCATTTT,CASSFGPGRKDQPQHF
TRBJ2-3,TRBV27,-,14,TGTGCCAGCAGTGGGCGCTTCAGCACAGATACGCAGTATTTT,CASSGRFSTDTQYF
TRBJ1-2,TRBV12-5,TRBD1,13,TGTGCTAGTGGCGCCCGGGACAGGGAACGCTACACCTTC,CASGARDRERYTF
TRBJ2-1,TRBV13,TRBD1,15,TGTGCCAGCAGCTTTGGGACAGACTCCTACAATGAGCAGTTCTTC,CASSFGTDSYNEQFF
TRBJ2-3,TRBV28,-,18,TGTGCCAGCAGTTTGTCCCCGGGCCGGGGGCTAAGCACAGATACGCAGTATTTT,CASSLSPGRGLSTDTQYF
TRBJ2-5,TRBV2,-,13,TGTGCCAGCAGCGGACAGCTTCAAGAGACCCAGTACTTC,CASSGQLQETQYF
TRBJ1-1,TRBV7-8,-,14,TGTGCCAGCAGCCTGCAGGGGAAGGACACTGAAGCTTTCTTT,CASSLQGKDTEAFF
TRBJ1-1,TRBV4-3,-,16,TGCGCCAGCAGCCAAGATTTGACGGGGGCGCACACTGAAGCTTTCTTT,CASSQDLTGAHTEAFF